This TCR beta chain is drawn from a study of a mutant IDH1 vaccine in newly diagnosed glioma. In the study overall: Weeks 1, 3, 5, 7, 11, 15, 19 and 23 were when patients received their eight vaccinations. Either 4-6 weeks after radiotherapy alone or alongside temozolomide, vaccination was begun.

Of note for this clone: Its specificity is unknown.

Noted time point: week 11, during vaccination. In every dose of vaccine, 300 ug of mutant IDH1 20-mer peptide was given alongside topical imiquimod. Repertoires were generated with immunoSEQ multiplex PCR, while TCRdb's copy carries only in-frame clones and drops some. The data contain about 36,000 clones, roughly 80% of them singletons. Per germline, CDR1 MNHEY and CDR2 SMNVEV (reference sequence). The V and J ends lost 2 bases and 8 bases, in that order; junction bases with no gene match: 8. This CDR3 is 14 amino acids long. Sequencing was performed on peripheral blood mononuclear cells (PBMCs), taken from a glioma patient whose treatment included an IDH1 peptide vaccine. The V and J genes are TRBV27 and TRBJ1-2; TRBD1 matches 7 bases. The source of this sequence is a woman under 40 with glioma. Some clones in this sample may be carry-over from other donors' samples. This chain's CDR3 is CASSLSTGVRGYTF. In DNA, the CDR3 is TGTGCCAGCAGTTTAAGCACAGGGGTTAGAGGCTACACCTTC.